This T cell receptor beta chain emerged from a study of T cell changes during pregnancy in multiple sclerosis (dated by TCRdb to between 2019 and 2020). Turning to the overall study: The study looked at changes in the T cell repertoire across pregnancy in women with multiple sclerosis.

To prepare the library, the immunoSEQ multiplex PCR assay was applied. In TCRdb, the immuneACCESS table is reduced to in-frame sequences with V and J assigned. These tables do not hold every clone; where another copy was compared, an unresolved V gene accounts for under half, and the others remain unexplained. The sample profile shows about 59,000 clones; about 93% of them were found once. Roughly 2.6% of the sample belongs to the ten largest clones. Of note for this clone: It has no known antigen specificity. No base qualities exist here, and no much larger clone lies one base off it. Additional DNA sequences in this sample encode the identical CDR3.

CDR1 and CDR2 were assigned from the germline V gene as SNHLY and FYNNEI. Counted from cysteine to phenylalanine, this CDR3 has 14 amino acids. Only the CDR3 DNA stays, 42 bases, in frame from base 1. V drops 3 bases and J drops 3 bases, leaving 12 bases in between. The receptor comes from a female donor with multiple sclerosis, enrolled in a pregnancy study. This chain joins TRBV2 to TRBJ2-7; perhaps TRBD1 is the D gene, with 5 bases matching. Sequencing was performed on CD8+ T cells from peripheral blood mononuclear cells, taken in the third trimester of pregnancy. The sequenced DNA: TGTGCCAGCAGTGATCGGCAGGGAAGCTACGAGCAGTACTTC. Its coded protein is CASSDRQGSYEQYF.